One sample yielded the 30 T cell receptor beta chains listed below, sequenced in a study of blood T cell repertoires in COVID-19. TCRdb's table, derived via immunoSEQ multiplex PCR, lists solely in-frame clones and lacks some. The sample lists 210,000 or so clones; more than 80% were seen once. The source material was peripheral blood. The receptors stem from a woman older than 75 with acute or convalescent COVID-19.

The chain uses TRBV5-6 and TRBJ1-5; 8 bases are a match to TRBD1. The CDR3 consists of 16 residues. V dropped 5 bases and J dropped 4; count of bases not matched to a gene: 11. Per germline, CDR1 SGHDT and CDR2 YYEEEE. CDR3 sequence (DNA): TGTGCCAGCAGGTCGGGGACAGGTAGGGGAAATCAGCCCCAGCATTTT. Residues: CASRSGTGRGNQPQHF.

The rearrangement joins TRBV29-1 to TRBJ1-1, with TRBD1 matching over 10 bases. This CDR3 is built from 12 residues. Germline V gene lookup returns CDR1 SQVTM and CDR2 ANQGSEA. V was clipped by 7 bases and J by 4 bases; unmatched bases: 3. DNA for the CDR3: TGCAGCGGGGGACAGGGGATCACTGAAGCTTTCTTT. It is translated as CSGGQGITEAFF.

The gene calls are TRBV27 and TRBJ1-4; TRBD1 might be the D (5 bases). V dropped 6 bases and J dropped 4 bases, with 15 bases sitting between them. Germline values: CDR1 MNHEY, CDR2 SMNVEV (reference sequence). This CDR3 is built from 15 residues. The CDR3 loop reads CASRTWGEINEKLFF. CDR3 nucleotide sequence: TGTGCCAGCAGGACCTGGGGGGAGATTAATGAAAAACTGTTTTTT.

In DNA, the CDR3 is TGTGCCAGCAGAAGGACAGGGGGCACTGAAGCTTTCTTT. Translated, it gives CASRRTGGTEAFF. V is TRBV27 and J is TRBJ1-1; TRBD1 matches at 10 bases. The germline V gene encodes CDR1 MNHEY and CDR2 SMNVEV (reference sequence). V lost 6 bases and J lost 4; bases outside the gene matches: 2. The CDR3 covers 13 residues.

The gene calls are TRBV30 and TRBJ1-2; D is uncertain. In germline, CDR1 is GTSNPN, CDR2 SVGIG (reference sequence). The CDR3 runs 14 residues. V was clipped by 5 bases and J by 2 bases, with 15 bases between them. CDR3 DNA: TGTGCCTGGTTGGGCGGGAGGGCCAACTATGGCTACACCTTC. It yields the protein CAWLGGRANYGYTF.

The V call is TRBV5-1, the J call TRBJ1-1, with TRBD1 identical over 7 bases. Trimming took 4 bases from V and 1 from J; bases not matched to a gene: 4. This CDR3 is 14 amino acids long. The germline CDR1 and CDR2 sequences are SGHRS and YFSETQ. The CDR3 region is CASSRGQANTEAFF. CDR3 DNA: TGCGCCAGCAGCCGTGGACAGGCGAACACTGAAGCTTTCTTT.

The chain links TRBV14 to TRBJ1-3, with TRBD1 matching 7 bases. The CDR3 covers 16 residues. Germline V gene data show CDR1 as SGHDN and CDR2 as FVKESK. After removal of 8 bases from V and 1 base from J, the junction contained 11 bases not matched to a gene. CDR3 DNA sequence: TGTGCCAGCCCGAGCTGGGACAGTGAATCTGGAAACACCATATATTTT. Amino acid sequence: CASPSWDSESGNTIYF.

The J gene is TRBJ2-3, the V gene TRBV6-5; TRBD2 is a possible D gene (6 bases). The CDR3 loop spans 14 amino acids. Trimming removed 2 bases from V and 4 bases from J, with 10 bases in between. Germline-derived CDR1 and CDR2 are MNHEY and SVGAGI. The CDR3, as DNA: TGTGCCAGCAGTTACATCGGGAGCGCAGATACGCAGTATTTT. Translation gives CASSYIGSADTQYF.

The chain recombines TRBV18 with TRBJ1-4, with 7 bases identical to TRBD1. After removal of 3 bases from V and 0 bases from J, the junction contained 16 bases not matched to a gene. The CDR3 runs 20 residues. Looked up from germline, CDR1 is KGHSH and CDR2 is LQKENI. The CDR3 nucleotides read TGTGCCAGCTCACCTTATTTACGTCGGGACAGTTTCCCAACTAATGAAAAACTGTTTTTT. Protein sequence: CASSPYLRRDSFPTNEKLFF.

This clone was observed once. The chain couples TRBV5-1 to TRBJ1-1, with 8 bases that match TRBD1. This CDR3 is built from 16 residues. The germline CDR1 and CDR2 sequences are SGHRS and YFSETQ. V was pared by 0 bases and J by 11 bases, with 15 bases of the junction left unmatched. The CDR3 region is CASSLVRLGQDPVAFF. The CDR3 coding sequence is TGCGCCAGCAGCTTGGTGCGGCTGGGACAGGACCCGGTGGCTTTCTTT.

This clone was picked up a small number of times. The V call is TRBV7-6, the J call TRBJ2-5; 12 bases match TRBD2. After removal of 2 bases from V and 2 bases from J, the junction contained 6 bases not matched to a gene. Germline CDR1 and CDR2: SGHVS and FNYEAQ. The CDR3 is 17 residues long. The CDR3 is CASSLTLTSGGQETQYF. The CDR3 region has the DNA TGTGCCAGCAGCTTAACTTTGACTAGCGGGGGACAAGAGACCCAGTACTTC.

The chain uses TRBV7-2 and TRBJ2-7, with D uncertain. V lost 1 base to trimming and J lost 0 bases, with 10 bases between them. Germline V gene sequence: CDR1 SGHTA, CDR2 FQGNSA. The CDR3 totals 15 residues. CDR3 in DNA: TGTGCCAGCAGCTTAGGCTCTGAAGCCTCCTACGAGCAGTACTTC. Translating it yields CASSLGSEASYEQYF.

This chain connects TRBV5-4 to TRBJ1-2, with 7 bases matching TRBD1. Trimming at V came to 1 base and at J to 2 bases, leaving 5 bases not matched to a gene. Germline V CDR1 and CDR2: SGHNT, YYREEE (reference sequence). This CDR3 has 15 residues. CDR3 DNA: TGTGCCAGCAGCTTGCCTCCAGGGGGGAACTATGGCTACACCTTC. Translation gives CASSLPPGGNYGYTF.

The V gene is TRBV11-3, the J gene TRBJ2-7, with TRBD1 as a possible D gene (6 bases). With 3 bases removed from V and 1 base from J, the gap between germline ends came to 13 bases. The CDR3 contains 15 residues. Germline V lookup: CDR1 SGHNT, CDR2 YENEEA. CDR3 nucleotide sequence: TGTGCCAGCAGCTTGAGACAGGACCCTTCCTACGAGCAGTACTTC. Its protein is CASSLRQDPSYEQYF.

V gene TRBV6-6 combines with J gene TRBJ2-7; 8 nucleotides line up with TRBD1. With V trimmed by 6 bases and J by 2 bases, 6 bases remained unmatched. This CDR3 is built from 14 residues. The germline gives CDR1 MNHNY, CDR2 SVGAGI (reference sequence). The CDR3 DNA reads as TGTGCCAGCAGACTGGACAGGGCAACCTACGAGCAGTACTTC. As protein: CASRLDRATYEQYF.

CDR3 coding DNA: TGTGCCAGCAGCGTAGTCGGGACACGATCGAACACCGGGGAGCTGTTTTTT. Translating gives CASSVVGTRSNTGELFF. The gene calls are TRBV9 and TRBJ2-2; D is perhaps TRBD1 (6 bases). Per the germline V gene, CDR1 is SGDLS and CDR2 is YYNGEE. V lost 0 bases to trimming and J lost 0 bases, with 12 bases between them. The CDR3 loop spans 17 amino acids.

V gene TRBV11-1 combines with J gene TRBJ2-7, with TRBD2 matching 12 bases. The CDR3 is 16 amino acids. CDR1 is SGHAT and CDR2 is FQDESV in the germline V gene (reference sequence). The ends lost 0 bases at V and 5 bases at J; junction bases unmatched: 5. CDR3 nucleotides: TGTGCCAGCAGCTTAGCGCGACTAGCGGGAGACAACGAGCAGTACTTC. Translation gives CASSLARLAGDNEQYF.

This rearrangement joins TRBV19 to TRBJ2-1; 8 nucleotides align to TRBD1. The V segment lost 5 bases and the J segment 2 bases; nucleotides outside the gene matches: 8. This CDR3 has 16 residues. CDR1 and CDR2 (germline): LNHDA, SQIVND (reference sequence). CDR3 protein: CASSLQTGAAYNEQFF. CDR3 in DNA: TGTGCCAGTAGTCTACAGACAGGGGCAGCCTACAATGAGCAGTTCTTC.

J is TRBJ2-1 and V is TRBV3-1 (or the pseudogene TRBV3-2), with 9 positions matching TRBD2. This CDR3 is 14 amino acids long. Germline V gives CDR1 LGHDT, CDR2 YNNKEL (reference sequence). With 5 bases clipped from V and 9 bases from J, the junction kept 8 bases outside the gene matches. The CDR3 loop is CASSSTSGVTEQFF. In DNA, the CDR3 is TGTGCCAGCAGCTCGACTAGCGGAGTAACTGAGCAGTTCTTC.

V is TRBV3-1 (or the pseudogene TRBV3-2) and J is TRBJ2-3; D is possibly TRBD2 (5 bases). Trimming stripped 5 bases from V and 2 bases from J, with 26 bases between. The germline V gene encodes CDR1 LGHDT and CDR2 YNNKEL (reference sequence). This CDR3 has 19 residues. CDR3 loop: CASSTRARTPPSSTDTQYF. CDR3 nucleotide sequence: TGTGCCAGCAGCACTCGTGCCCGGACTCCCCCTTCCTCCACAGATACGCAGTATTTT.

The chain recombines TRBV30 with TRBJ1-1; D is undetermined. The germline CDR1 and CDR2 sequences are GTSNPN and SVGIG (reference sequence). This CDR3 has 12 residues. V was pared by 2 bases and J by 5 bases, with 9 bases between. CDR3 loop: CAWSSRTTEAFF. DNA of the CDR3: TGTGCCTGGAGTTCACGGACTACTGAAGCTTTCTTT.

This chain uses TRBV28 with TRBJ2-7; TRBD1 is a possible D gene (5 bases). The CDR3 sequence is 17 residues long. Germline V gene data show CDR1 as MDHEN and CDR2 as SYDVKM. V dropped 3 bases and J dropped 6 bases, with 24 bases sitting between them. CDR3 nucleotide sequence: TGTGCCAGCAGTTTGCCCGGCAGGGTGGGGCCCGGGCGCGAGCAGTACTTC. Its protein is CASSLPGRVGPGREQYF. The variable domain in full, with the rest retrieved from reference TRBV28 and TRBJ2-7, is DVKVTQSSRYLVKRTGEKVFLECVQDMDHENMFWYRQDPGLGLRLIYFSYDVKMKEKGDIPEGYSVSREKKERFSLILESASTNQTSMYLCASSLPGRVGPGREQYFGPGTRLTVT.

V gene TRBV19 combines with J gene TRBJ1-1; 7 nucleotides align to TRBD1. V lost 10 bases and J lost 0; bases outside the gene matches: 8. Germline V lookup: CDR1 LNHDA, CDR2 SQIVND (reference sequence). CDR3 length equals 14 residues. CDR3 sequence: CATKEGQLNTEAFF. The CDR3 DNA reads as TGTGCCACCAAAGAGGGACAGCTGAACACTGAAGCTTTCTTT.

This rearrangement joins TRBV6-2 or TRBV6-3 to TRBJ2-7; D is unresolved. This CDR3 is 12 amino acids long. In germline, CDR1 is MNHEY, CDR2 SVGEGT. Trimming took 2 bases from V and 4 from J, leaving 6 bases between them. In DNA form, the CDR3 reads TGTGCCAGCAGTTACCCCGAGTACGAGCAGTACTTC. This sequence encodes CASSYPEYEQYF.

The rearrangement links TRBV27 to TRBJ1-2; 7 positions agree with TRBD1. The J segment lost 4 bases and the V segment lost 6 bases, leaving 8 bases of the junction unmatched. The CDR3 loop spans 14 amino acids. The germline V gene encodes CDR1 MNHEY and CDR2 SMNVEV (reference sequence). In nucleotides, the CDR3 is TGTGCCAGCAGCCCCACAGGGGTTAGCTATGGCTACACCTTC. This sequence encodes CASSPTGVSYGYTF.

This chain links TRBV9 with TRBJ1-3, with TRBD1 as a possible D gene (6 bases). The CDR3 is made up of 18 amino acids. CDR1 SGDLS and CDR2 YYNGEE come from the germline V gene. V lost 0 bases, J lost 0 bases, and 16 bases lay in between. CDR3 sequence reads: CASSVGASTGLSGNTIYF. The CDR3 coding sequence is TGTGCCAGCAGCGTAGGGGCCTCTACAGGGCTCTCTGGAAACACCATATATTTT.

CDR3 in DNA: TGTGCCTGGGTCCCTGGGACTAGCGGGACGGGCTCCTACAATGAGCAGTTCTTC. Translated: CAWVPGTSGTGSYNEQFF. The chain links TRBV30 to TRBJ2-1; 13 bases map to TRBD2. Germline CDR1 and CDR2: GTSNPN and SVGIG (reference sequence). The CDR3 is made up of 18 amino acids. Trimming removed 5 bases from V and 0 bases from J; junction bases left unmatched: 10.

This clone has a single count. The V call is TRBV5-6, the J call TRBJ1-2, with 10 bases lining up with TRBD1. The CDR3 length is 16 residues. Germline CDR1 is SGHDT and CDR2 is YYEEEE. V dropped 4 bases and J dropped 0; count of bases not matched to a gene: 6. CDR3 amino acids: CASSTGTGESNYGYTF. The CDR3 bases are TGTGCCAGCAGCACCGGGACAGGGGAATCTAACTATGGCTACACCTTC.

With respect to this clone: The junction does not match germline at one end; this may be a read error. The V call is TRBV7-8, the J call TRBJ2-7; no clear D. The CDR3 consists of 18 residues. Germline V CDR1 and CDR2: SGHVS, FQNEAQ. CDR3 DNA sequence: TGCGCCAGCAGCCCGCCAGACCCTACCCCAGTGAGGCTCTACGAGCAGTACTTC. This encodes CASSPPDPTPVRLYEQYF. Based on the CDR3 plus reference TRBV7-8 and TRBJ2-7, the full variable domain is GAGVSQSPRYKVAKRGQDVALRCDPISGHVSLFWYQQALGQGPEFLTYFQNEAQLDKSGLPSDRFFAERPEGSVSTLKIQRTQQEDSAVYLCASSPPDPTPVRLYEQYFGPGTRLTVT.

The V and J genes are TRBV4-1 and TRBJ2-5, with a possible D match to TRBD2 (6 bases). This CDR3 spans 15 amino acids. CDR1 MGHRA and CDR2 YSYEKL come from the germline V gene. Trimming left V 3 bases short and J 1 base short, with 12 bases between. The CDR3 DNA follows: TGCGCCAGCAGCCAGACTAGTCATGGCCAAGAGACCCAGTACTTC. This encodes CASSQTSHGQETQYF.